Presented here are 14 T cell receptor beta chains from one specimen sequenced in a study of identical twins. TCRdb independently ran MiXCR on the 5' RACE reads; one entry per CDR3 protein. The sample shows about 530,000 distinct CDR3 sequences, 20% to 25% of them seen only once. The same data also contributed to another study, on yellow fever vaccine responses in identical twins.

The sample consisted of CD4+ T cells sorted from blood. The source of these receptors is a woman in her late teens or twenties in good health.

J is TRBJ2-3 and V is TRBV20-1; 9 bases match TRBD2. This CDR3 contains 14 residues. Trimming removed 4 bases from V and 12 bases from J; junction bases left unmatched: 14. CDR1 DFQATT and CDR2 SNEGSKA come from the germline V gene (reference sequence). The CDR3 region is CSATGASGISLQYF. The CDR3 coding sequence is TGCAGTGCTACAGGGGCTAGCGGGATCTCTCTTCAGTATTTT.

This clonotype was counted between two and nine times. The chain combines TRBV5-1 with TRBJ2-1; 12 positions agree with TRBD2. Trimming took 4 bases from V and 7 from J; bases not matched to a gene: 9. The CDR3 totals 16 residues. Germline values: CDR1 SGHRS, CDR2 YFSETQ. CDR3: CASSNRGTSGFNEQFF. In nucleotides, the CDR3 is TGCGCCAGCAGCAACCGGGGGACTAGCGGGTTTAATGAGCAGTTCTTC.

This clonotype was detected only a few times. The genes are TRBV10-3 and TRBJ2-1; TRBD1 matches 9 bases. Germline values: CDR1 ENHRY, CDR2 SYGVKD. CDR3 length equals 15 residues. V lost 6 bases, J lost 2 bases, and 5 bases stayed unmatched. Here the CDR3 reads CAIRGGDRAYNEQFF. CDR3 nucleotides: TGTGCCATCAGGGGGGGGGACAGGGCCTACAATGAGCAGTTCTTC.

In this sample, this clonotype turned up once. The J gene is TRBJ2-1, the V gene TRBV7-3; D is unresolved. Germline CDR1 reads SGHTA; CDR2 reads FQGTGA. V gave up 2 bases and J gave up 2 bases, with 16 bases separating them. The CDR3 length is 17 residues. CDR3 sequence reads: CASSLLPRTAPYNEQFF. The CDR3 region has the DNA TGTGCCAGCAGCTTACTCCCGCGGACCGCCCCCTACAATGAGCAGTTCTTC.

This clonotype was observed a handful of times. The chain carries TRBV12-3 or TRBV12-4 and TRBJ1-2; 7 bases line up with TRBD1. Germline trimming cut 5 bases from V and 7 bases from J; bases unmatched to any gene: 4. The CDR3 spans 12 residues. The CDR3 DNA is TGTGCCAGCAGTGACGGACAGGCTGGCTACACCTTC. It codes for CASSDGQAGYTF.

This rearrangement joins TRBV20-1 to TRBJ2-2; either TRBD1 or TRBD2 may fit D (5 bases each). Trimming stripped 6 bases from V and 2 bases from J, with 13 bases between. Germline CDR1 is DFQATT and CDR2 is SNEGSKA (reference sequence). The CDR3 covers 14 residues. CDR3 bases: TGCAGTGCCCCCCCGGGGACCAACACCGGGGAGCTGTTTTTT. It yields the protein CSAPPGTNTGELFF.

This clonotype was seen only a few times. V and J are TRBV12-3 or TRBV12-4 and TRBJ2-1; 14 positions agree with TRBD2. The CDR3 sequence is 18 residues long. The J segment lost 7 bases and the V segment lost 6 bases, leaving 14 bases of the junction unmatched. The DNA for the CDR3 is TGTGCCAGCAGCCCCTGGACTAGCGGGAGGTTTAGCGGTAATGAGCAGTTCTTC. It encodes CASSPWTSGRFSGNEQFF.

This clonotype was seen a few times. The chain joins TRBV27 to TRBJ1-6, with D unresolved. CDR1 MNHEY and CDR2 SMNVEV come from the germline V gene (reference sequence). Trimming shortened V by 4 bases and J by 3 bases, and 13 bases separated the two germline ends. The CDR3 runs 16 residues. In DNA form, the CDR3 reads TGTGCCAGCAGTTCCCCCGTCAGAAACTATAATTCACCCCTCCACTTT. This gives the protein CASSSPVRNYNSPLHF.

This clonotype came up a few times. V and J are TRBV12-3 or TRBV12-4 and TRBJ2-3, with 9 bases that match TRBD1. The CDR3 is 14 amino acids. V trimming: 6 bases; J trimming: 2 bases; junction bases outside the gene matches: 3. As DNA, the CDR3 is TGTGCCAGCAGCCGACAGGGGGACACAGATACGCAGTATTTT. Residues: CASSRQGDTDTQYF.

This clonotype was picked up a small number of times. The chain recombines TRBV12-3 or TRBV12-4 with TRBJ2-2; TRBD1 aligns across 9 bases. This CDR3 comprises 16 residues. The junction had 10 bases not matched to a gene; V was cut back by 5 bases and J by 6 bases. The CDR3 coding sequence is TGTGCCAGCAGTGGAACCGGGACAGGGATTCCCGGGGAGCTGTTTTTT. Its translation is CASSGTGTGIPGELFF.

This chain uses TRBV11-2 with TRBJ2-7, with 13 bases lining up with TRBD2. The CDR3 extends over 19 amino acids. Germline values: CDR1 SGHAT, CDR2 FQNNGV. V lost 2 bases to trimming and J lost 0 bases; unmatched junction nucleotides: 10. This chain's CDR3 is CASSLKGMTSGGNSYEQYV. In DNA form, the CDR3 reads TGTGCCAGCAGCTTAAAGGGGATGACTAGCGGGGGGAACTCCTACGAGCAGTACGTC.

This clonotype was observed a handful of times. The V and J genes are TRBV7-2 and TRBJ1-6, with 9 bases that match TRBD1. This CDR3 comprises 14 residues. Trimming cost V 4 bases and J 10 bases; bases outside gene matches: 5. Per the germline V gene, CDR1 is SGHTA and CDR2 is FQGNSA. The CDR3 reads CASSSSTGGSPLHF. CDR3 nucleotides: TGTGCCAGCAGCTCATCGACAGGGGGGTCACCCCTCCACTTT.

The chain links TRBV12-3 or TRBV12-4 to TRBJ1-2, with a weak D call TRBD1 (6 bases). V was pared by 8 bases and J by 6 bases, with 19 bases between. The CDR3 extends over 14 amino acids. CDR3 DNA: TGTGCCAGCTGCCCGACGGGCAGGGGTAATGGCTACACCTTC. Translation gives CASCPTGRGNGYTF.

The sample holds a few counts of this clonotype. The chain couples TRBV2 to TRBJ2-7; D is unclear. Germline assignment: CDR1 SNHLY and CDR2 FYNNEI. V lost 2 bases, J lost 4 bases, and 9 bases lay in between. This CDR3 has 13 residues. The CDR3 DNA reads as TGTGCCAGCAGTGAAACCCGGGCTTACGAGCAGTACGTC. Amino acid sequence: CASSETRAYEQYV.